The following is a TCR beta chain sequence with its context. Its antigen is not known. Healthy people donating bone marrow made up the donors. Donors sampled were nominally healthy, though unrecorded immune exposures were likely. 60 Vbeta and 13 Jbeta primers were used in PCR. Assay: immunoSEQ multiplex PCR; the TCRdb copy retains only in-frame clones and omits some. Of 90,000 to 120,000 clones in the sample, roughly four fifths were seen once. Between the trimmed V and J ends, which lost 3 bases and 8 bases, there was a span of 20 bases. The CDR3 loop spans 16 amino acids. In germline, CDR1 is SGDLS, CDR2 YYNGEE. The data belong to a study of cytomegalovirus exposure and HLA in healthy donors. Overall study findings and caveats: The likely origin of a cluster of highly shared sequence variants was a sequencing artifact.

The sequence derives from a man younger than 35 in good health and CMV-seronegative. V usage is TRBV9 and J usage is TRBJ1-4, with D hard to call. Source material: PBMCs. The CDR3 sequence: CASSGYAGGLNEKLFF. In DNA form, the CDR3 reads TGTGCCAGCAGCGGGTATGCGGGAGGGTTAAACGAAAAACTGTTTTTT.